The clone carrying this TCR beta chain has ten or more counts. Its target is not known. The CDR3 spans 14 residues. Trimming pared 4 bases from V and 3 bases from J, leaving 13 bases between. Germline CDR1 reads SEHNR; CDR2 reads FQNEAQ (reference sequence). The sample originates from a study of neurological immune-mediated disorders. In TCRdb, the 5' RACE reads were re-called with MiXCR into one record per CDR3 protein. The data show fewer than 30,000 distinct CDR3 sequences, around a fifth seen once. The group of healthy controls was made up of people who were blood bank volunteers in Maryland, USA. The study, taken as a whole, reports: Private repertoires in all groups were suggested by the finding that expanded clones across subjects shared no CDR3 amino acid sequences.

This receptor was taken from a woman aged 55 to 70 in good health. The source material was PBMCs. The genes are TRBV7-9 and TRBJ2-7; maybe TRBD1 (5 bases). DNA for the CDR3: TGTGCCAGCAGCTCCCAAAAAGGGGTCTACGAGCAGTACTTC. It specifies CASSSQKGVYEQYF.